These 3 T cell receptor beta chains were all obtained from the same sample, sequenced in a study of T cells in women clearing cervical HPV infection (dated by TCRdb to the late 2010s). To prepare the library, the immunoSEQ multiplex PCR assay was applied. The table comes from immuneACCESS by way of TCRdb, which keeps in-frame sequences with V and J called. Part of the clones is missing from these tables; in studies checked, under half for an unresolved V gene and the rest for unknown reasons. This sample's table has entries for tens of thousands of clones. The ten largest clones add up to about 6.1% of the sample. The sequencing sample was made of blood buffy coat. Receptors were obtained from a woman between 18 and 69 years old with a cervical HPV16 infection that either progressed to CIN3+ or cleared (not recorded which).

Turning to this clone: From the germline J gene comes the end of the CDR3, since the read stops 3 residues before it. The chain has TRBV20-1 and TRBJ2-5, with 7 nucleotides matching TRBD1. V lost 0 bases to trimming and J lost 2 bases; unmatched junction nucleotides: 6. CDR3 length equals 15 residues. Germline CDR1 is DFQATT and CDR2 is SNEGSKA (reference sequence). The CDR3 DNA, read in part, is TGCAGTGCTAGAGATGGGACAGCCGCTCAAGAGACC. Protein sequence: CSARDGTAAQET. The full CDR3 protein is CSARDGTAAQETQYF.

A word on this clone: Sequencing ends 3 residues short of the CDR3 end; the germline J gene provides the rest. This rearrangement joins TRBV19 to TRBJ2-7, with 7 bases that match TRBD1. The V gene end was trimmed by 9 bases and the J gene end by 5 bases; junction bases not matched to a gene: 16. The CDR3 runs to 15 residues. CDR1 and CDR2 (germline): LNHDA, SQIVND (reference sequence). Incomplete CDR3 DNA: TGTGCCAGCTCTCGCCCGACAGGGTCTTTCGACGAG. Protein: CASSRPTGSFDE. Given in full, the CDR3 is CASSRPTGSFDEQYF.

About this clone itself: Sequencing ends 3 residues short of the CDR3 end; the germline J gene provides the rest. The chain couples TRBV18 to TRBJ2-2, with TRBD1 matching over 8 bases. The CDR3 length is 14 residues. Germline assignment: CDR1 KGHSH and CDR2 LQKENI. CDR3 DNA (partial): TGTGCCAGCTCACCGGGACGACCCGGGACAGGG. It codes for CASSPGRPGTG. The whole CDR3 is CASSPGRPGTGLFF.